This entry lists 14 T cell receptor beta chains sequenced from one sample in a study of blood T cells in healthy people across ages. A second PCR of about 7 to 12 cycles used a sample-barcoded 5' primer and a J-beta primer mix. TCRdb re-called the 5' RACE reads through MiXCR, storing one row per CDR3 protein. Here the sample spans about 780,000 distinct CDR3 sequences, around 45% being singletons. Material: blood. Receptors originate from an elderly man in good health.

The chain combines TRBV5-1 with TRBJ1-1; TRBD1 aligns across 7 bases. The CDR3 totals 15 residues. Trimming at V came to 0 bases and at J to 6 bases, leaving 8 bases not matched to a gene. Germline CDR1 SGHRS, CDR2 YFSETQ. CDR3 in amino acids: CASSLGQGRSAEAFF. The CDR3, as DNA: TGCGCCAGCAGCTTGGGACAGGGTAGATCGGCTGAAGCTTTCTTT.

The table lists this clonotype with a few counts. The gene calls are TRBV29-1 and TRBJ2-1; no firm D call. The J call may be incorrect, as the DNA end agrees better with TRBJ2-7. This CDR3 contains 13 residues. Germline V gene data show CDR1 as SQVTM and CDR2 as ANQGSEA. This chain's CDR3 is CSVETIPYNEQYF. CDR3 in DNA: TGCAGCGTTGAGACAATACCCTACAATGAGCAGTACTTC.

This clonotype occurred a few times. The J gene is TRBJ1-6, the V gene TRBV14; D gene ambiguous. CDR3 length equals 14 residues. The ends were cut back, 5 bases at V and 9 bases at J, with 14 bases in the middle. Germline V gene data show CDR1 as SGHDN and CDR2 as FVKESK. The CDR3 coding sequence is TGTGCCAGCAGCTCGGACGGTGTAGGTTCACCCCTCCACTTT. Residues: CASSSDGVGSPLHF. Full variable domain (missing parts from reference TRBV14 and TRBJ1-6): EAGVTQFPSHSVIEKGQTVTLRCDPISGHDNLYWYRRVMGKEIKFLLHFVKESKQDESGMPNNRFLAERTGGTYSTLKVQPAELEDSGVYFCASSSDGVGSPLHFGNGTRLTVT.

This clonotype was detected only a few times. The chain joins TRBV12-3 or TRBV12-4 to TRBJ2-4; a possible D gene is TRBD2 (5 bases). The CDR3 spans 15 residues. The V end was cut by 3 bases, the J end by 0 bases, with 9 bases between. CDR3 in amino acids: CASSLEVIAKNIQYF. The CDR3, as DNA: TGTGCCAGCAGTTTGGAGGTTATAGCCAAAAACATTCAGTACTTC.

To note about this clonotype: A much larger clone is a single base away; this may be a read error. The genes are TRBV7-2 and TRBJ2-5, with 7 bases matching TRBD2. The CDR3 totals 13 residues. Germline V gives CDR1 SGHTA, CDR2 FQGNSA. The CDR3 DNA is TGTGCCAGCGGCTTTACTAGCGCGGAGACCCAGTACTTC. Translation gives CASGFTSAETQYF. The variable domain in full, completed from reference TRBV7-2 and TRBJ2-5, reads GAGVSQSPSNKVTEKGKDVELRCDPISGHTALYWYRQSLGQGLEFLIYFQGNSAPDKSGLPSDRFSAERTGGSVSTLTIQRTQQEDSAVYLCASGFTSAETQYFGPGTRLLVL.

This chain uses TRBV27 with TRBJ2-2; TRBD2 matches at 8 bases. The CDR3 loop spans 16 amino acids. Germline V lookup: CDR1 MNHEY, CDR2 SMNVEV (reference sequence). V gave up 6 bases and J gave up 0 bases; unmatched junction bases: 6. This chain's CDR3 is CASRKPGLANTGELFF. CDR3 nucleotide sequence: TGTGCCAGCAGGAAACCGGGACTAGCGAACACCGGGGAGCTGTTTTTT.

This clonotype showed up many times. The V gene is TRBV20-1, the J gene TRBJ1-4, with 8 bases aligning to TRBD1. The CDR3 spans 14 residues. Germline V lookup: CDR1 DFQATT, CDR2 SNEGSKA (reference sequence). V was pared by 6 bases and J by 3 bases, with 6 bases of the junction left unmatched. The CDR3 DNA reads TGCAGTGCGCACCGGACAGGGTCTAATGAAAAACTGTTTTTT. It encodes CSAHRTGSNEKLFF.

Concerning this clonotype: A much larger clone differs by one base, so this may be a read error. CDR3 sequence (DNA): TGTGCCAGCAGCGGGGACACCTACGAGCAGTACTTC. Translation: CASSGDTYEQYF. The rearrangement uses TRBV9 and TRBJ2-7; TRBD1 is a possible D gene (6 bases). The CDR3 spans 12 residues. The V end lost 3 bases, the J end lost 2 bases, and 6 bases lay between the germline ends. Looked up from germline, CDR1 is SGDLS and CDR2 is YYNGEE.

This clonotype was seen once. The chain combines TRBV10-3 with TRBJ1-2; D unresolved. The germline CDR1 and CDR2 sequences are ENHRY and SYGVKD. This CDR3 has 14 amino acids. Between the trimmed V and J ends, which lost 7 bases and 3 bases, there was a span of 15 bases. CDR3 loop: CAITRRPEDYGYTF. The CDR3 DNA is TGTGCCATCACGAGACGCCCCGAGGACTATGGCTACACCTTC.

The table lists this clonotype with a few counts. V gene TRBV28 combines with J gene TRBJ2-7; 7 bases align to TRBD2. Trimming took 3 bases from V and 3 from J; bases not matched to a gene: 8. CDR3 length equals 15 residues. CDR1 is MDHEN, CDR2 SYDVKM, per germline. CDR3: CASSFEAGVGYEQYF. The CDR3 DNA reads as TGTGCCAGCAGTTTCGAGGCGGGAGTTGGCTACGAGCAGTACTTC.

This clonotype was seen only a few times. The CDR3 bases are TGTGCCAGCAGTTTAGGTCAGGTTAACATTCAGTACTTC. Its protein is CASSLGQVNIQYF. The chain carries TRBV28 and TRBJ2-4, with D unclear. The CDR3 sequence is 13 residues long. Germline V gene data show CDR1 as MDHEN and CDR2 as SYDVKM. Trimming pared 2 bases from V and 7 bases from J, leaving 9 bases between.

CDR3 amino acids: CAWRAGGTHNEQFF. The CDR3 DNA is TGTGCCTGGAGGGCAGGGGGAACACACAATGAGCAGTTCTTC. V gene TRBV30 combines with J gene TRBJ2-1; 7 nucleotides line up with TRBD1. The CDR3 runs 14 residues. Germline CDR1 and CDR2: GTSNPN and SVGIG (reference sequence). Unmatched junction bases numbered 7, after V lost 3 bases and J lost 5 bases.

The chain uses TRBV13 and TRBJ2-5; D is perhaps TRBD1 (5 bases). This CDR3 is built from 15 residues. Looked up from germline, CDR1 is PRHDT and CDR2 is FYEKMQ (reference sequence). V dropped 0 bases and J dropped 5 bases, with 13 bases sitting between them. The CDR3 DNA sequence: TGTGCCAGCAGCTTAGGGGACACGGACGAGGAGACCCAGTACTTC. Translating it yields CASSLGDTDEETQYF.

The chain carries TRBV20-1 and TRBJ2-5, with D possibly TRBD1 on 5 matching bases. The CDR3 spans 13 residues. V was clipped by 0 bases and J by 7 bases, with 12 bases between them. Germline CDR1 DFQATT, CDR2 SNEGSKA (reference sequence). The CDR3: CSARDGQGWTQYF. The CDR3 DNA follows: TGCAGTGCTAGAGATGGACAAGGGTGGACCCAGTACTTC.